Following are 23 T cell receptor beta chains from one sample sequenced in a study of technical replicates of blood from several donors listed by TCRdb under 2017. Libraries were built with the immunoSEQ multiplex PCR assay. TCRdb took over this immuneACCESS table, retaining in-frame rearrangements with V and J assigned. Such tables are incomplete; in checked studies, under half of the missing clones stem from an unresolved V gene, and the remainder is unexplained. This sample gives some 62,000 clones in total; around 87% of them show up just once. About 5.2% of the sample is held by the ten biggest clonotypes. Sequencing was carried out using PBMCs. These receptors were collected from a human donor in good health. Some clones in this sample may be carry-over from other donors' samples.

The rearrangement links TRBV5-1 to TRBJ2-6, with 8 bases that match TRBD1. Germline CDR1 reads SGHRS; CDR2 reads YFSETQ. This CDR3 is built from 15 residues. The junction had 7 bases not matched to a gene; V was cut back by 4 bases and J by 7 bases. DNA of the CDR3: TGCGCCAGCAGCCCAAAGACAGGGGCCGCCAACGTCCTGACTTTC. Residues: CASSPKTGAANVLTF.

The genes are TRBV21-1 and TRBJ2-5; TRBD2 reflects the table's D call only, with no check against the DNA. TRBV21-1 has pseudogene status. The CDR3 is made up of 13 amino acids. Here the CDR3 reads CASSKELEAPQYF. CDR3 bases: TGTGCCAGCAGCAAAGAGCTGGAGGCTCCCCAGTACTTC.

The rearrangement links TRBV29-1 to TRBJ1-2, with D uncertain. Germline loops: CDR1 SQVTM, CDR2 ANQGSEA. Trimming took 2 bases from V and 6 from J, leaving 10 bases between them. The CDR3 loop spans 12 amino acids. The CDR3 is CSVEWSGDGYTF. CDR3 bases: TGCAGCGTTGAATGGAGCGGGGATGGCTACACCTTC.

The rearrangement uses TRBV18 and TRBJ2-3; TRBD2 agrees at 11 bases. CDR3 length equals 16 residues. V was clipped by 4 bases and J by 3 bases; unmatched bases: 6. Germline lookup yields CDR1 KGHSH and CDR2 LQKENI. The CDR3 nucleotides read TGTGCCAGCTCACACCTGACTAGCGGGATTACAGATACGCAGTATTTT. This sequence encodes CASSHLTSGITDTQYF.

This chain uses TRBV2 with TRBJ2-7; the D gene is possibly TRBD2 (6 bases). In germline, CDR1 is SNHLY, CDR2 FYNNEI. V lost 3 bases and J lost 0, with 12 bases in between. The CDR3 loop spans 15 amino acids. DNA for the CDR3: TGTGCCAGCAGTGATCTTGGGACTTACTCCTACGAGCAGTACTTC. Amino acids: CASSDLGTYSYEQYF.

The chain links TRBV7-2 to TRBJ1-1; D perhaps matches TRBD1 (5 bases). Germline CDR1 is SGHTA and CDR2 is FQGNSA. This CDR3 is 18 amino acids long. Trimming removed 1 base at V and 5 bases at J, with 23 bases between. For the CDR3, the DNA is TGTGCCAGCAGCTTAGTAGTGCGGCCTACTGCGGGGGGAACTGAAGCTTTCTTT. Translating gives CASSLVVRPTAGGTEAFF.

V and J are TRBV6-5 and TRBJ2-7, with D perhaps matching TRBD2 (5 bases). The CDR3 consists of 11 residues. Germline V lookup: CDR1 MNHEY, CDR2 SVGAGI. The V and J ends lost 5 bases and 12 bases respectively, with 14 bases between them. CDR3 sequence reads: CASSLGGVWYF. The CDR3 DNA reads TGTGCCAGCAGTCTCGGAGGAGTTTGGTACTTC.

The V and J genes are TRBV4-2 and TRBJ2-2; 9 nucleotides match TRBD2. V lost 3 bases and J lost 0; bases outside the gene matches: 8. This CDR3 is built from 18 residues. Germline CDR1 is LGHNA and CDR2 is YNFKEQ. The chain's CDR3 is CASSHSGTSGSNTGELFF. The CDR3 nucleotides are TGTGCCAGCAGCCATAGTGGAACTAGCGGGTCGAACACCGGGGAGCTGTTTTTT.

V gene TRBV5-1 combines with J gene TRBJ2-3; TRBD2 matches at 7 bases. V shed 0 bases and J 5 bases; nucleotides not matched to a gene: 6. The germline gives CDR1 SGHRS, CDR2 YFSETQ. The CDR3 contains 15 residues. DNA of the CDR3: TGCGCCAGCAGCTTGGGGTCGGGGGGAAAAGATACGCAGTATTTT. This codes for CASSLGSGGKDTQYF.

The J gene is TRBJ1-5, the V gene TRBV5-6, with 7 positions matching TRBD1. Trimming at V came to 1 base and at J to 6 bases, leaving 4 bases not matched to a gene. CDR1 SGHDT and CDR2 YYEEEE come from the germline V gene. The CDR3 consists of 14 residues. As DNA, the CDR3 is TGTGCCAGCAGCTTGAACAGGGGAGGTCAGCCCCAGCATTTT. Protein sequence: CASSLNRGGQPQHF.

The CDR3 DNA reads TGCACCAGCAGCCACCCACTAGCGAGGGATGAGCAGTTCTTC. The encoded protein is CTSSHPLARDEQFF. V is TRBV1 and J is TRBJ2-1; whether TRBD2, the table's D call, matches the DNA was not checked. TRBV1 is described as a pseudogene. CDR3 length: 14 amino acids.

V usage is TRBV6-5 and J usage is TRBJ2-3; maybe TRBD2 (7 bases). The germline V and J ends were trimmed by 10 bases and 1 base, with 15 bases remaining between them. Per the germline V gene, CDR1 is MNHEY and CDR2 is SVGAGI. The CDR3 contains 14 residues. The CDR3 loop is CATTRGAGTDTQYF. The CDR3 nucleotides read TGTGCCACAACCCGGGGGGCGGGCACAGATACGCAGTATTTT.

V gene TRBV7-9 combines with J gene TRBJ1-2, with 9 bases lining up with TRBD1. V shed 3 bases, J shed 5 bases, and the junction held 7 bases outside the gene matches. Per germline, CDR1 SEHNR and CDR2 FQNEAQ (reference sequence). The CDR3 sequence is 15 residues long. The CDR3 DNA is TGTGCCAGCAGCTTGGGGGACAGGGAGTTTTATGGCTACACCTTC. As protein: CASSLGDREFYGYTF.

This clone was counted once. V usage is TRBV18 and J usage is TRBJ2-5, with D possibly being TRBD1 (6 bases). This CDR3 is built from 13 residues. V lost 2 bases and J 3 bases, leaving 7 bases between the germline ends. The germline CDR1 and CDR2 sequences are KGHSH and LQKENI. The CDR3 reads CASSPNREETQYF. The CDR3 nucleotides are TGTGCCAGCTCACCAAACAGGGAAGAGACCCAGTACTTC.

This rearrangement joins TRBV7-2 to TRBJ2-7, with TRBD2 matching over 8 bases. Germline assignment: CDR1 SGHTA and CDR2 FQGNSA. There are 16 residues in the CDR3. V shed 5 bases and J 2 bases; nucleotides not matched to a gene: 11. CDR3 residues: CASSPPVAGPTYEQYF. The CDR3 nucleotides are TGTGCCAGCAGCCCGCCGGTAGCGGGGCCTACCTACGAGCAGTACTTC.

The chain joins TRBV29-1 to TRBJ2-5, with TRBD1 identical over 9 bases. CDR3 length equals 13 residues. The V gene end was trimmed by 2 bases and the J gene end by 6 bases; junction bases not matched to a gene: 4. Germline-derived CDR1 and CDR2 are SQVTM and ANQGSEA. The CDR3 nucleotides read TGCAGCGTTGAATCAGGGACAGGGCAGACCCAGTACTTC. Translated, it gives CSVESGTGQTQYF.

The J gene is TRBJ2-5, the V gene TRBV7-9, with 11 bases aligning to TRBD2. With 3 bases clipped from V and 4 bases from J, the junction kept 1 base outside the gene matches. The germline V gene encodes CDR1 SEHNR and CDR2 FQNEAQ (reference sequence). The CDR3 contains 14 residues. The CDR3 DNA reads as TGTGCCAGCAGCTTGGGACTAGCGGTAGAGACCCAGTACTTC. Residues: CASSLGLAVETQYF.

V gene TRBV6-1 combines with J gene TRBJ1-5, with 8 bases fitting TRBD1. Trimming took 11 bases from V and 6 from J; bases not matched to a gene: 12. The CDR3 extends over 14 amino acids. The germline V gene encodes CDR1 MNHNS and CDR2 SASEGT. CDR3 in DNA: TGTGCCGGTGCACGGGCAGGGGGCACTCAGCCCCAGCATTTT. It translates to CAGARAGGTQPQHF.

The V call is TRBV5-8, the J call TRBJ2-6; D possibly corresponds to TRBD1 (6 bases). Trimming cost V 2 bases and J 0 bases, with 15 bases left between them. Germline V gene data show CDR1 as SGHTS and CDR2 as YDEGEE. The CDR3 loop spans 18 amino acids. The CDR3 reads CASSFVVGALSGANVLTF. DNA of the CDR3: TGTGCCAGCAGCTTCGTCGTGGGGGCCCTCTCTGGGGCCAACGTCCTGACTTTC.

The V gene is TRBV6-1, the J gene TRBJ2-1, with D uncertain. Germline V gene sequence: CDR1 MNHNS, CDR2 SASEGT. Trimming removed 2 bases from V and 9 bases from J, with 14 bases in between. This CDR3 region has 14 residues. CDR3 loop: CASSEIVTSPEQFF. The DNA of the CDR3 is TGTGCCAGCAGTGAAATTGTCACTTCTCCTGAGCAGTTCTTC.

This chain uses TRBV7-2 with TRBJ2-1, with 10 bases that match TRBD2. CDR3 size: 15 residues. CDR1 and CDR2 (germline): SGHTA, FQGNSA. V lost 5 bases to trimming and J lost 2 bases; unmatched junction nucleotides: 3. The CDR3 bases are TGTGCCAGCAGCATACTAGCGGGGACCTACAATGAGCAGTTCTTC. Protein: CASSILAGTYNEQFF.

The chain carries TRBV7-8 and TRBJ1-1; possibly TRBD1 for D (6 bases). With 1 base removed from V and 4 bases from J, the gap between germline ends came to 16 bases. Germline V gene sequence: CDR1 SGHVS, CDR2 FQNEAQ. CDR3 size: 16 residues. As DNA, the CDR3 is TGTGCCAGCAGCTTAGGAGGCAGGGGCACGGGCACTGAAGCTTTCTTT. It is translated as CASSLGGRGTGTEAFF.

This chain uses TRBV7-9 with TRBJ1-6; TRBD1 is a possible D gene (5 bases). Germline loops: CDR1 SEHNR, CDR2 FQNEAQ (reference sequence). Trimming pared 1 base from V and 0 bases from J, leaving 13 bases between. This CDR3 has 18 residues. The CDR3, as DNA: TGTGCCAGCAGCTTAGATATTGGGGGGAGCTCCTATAATTCACCCCTCCACTTT. It is translated as CASSLDIGGSSYNSPLHF.